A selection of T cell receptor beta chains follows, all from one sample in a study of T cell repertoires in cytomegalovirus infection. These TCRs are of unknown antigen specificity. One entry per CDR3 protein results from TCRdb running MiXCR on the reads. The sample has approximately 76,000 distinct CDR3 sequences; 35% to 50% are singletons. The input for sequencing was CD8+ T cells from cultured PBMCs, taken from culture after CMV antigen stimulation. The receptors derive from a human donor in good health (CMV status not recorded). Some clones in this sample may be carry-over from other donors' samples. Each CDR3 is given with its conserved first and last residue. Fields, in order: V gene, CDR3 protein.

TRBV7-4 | CASSLVEAGKEQFF
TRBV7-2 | CASSLALYPGNEQFF
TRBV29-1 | CSAQGSSSYEQYF
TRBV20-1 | CSARSTTLSNEKLFF
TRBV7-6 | CASSPDSYGYTF
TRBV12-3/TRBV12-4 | CASSSTLFYEQYF
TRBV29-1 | CSVLEGGSYGYTF
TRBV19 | CASSFRSGQGVYSNQPQHF
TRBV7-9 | CASNEYPNAFF
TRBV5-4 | CASSFGFSYNEQFF
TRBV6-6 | CASSYSGGQQEQFF
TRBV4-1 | CASSQGSFREQFF
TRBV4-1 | CASSQDAPPGSYEQYF
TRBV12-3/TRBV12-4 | CASSASGTYSTDTQYF
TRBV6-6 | CASSYLGDSYNEQFF
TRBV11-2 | CASSLVFGGSETQYF
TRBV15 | CATSRDRGFSGTEAFF
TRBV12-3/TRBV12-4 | CASTSTGDYEQYF
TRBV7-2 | CASSSGQEQFF
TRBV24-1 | CATSSPSGYYNEQFF
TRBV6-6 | CASSYLRSSYNEQFF
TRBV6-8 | CASRLSTGHMPQYF
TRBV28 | CASSSEPGAKVGGIQNTGELFF
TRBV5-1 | CASSPRDRVYEQYF
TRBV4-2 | CASSQDRGGPEAFF
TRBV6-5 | CASSDRVANYGYTF
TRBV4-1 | CASSQAKGYEQYF